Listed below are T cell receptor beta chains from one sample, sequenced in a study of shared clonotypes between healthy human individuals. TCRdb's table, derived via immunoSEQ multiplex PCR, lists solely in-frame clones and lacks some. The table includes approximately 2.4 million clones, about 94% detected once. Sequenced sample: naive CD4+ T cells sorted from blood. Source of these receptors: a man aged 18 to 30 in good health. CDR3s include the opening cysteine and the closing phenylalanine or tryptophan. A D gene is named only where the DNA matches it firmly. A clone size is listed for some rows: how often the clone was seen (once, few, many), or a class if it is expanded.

CASSPLGYSPNSPLHF	TGTGCCAGCTCACCACTTGGTTACAGTCCGAATTCACCCCTCCACTTT	NA	TRBV18	NA	TRBJ1-6
CAPDSNEKLFF	TGTGCCCCGGACAGTAATGAAAAACTGTTTTTT	NA	TRBV12-1	NA	TRBJ1-4
CAWSESLLYEQYF	TGTGCCTGGAGCGAGAGTCTACTCTACGAGCAGTACTTC	NA	TRBV30	NA	TRBJ2-7
CASSLAGENSGANVLTF	TGCGCCAGCAGCTTGGCAGGGGAAAACTCTGGGGCCAACGTCCTGACTTTC	NA	TRBV5-1	NA	TRBJ2-6
CASSLARPGLAGGKTRAYEQYF	TGTGCCAGCAGCTTAGCGAGACCGGGACTAGCGGGAGGGAAAACCCGAGCCTACGAGCAGTACTTC	TRBD2	TRBV7-2	NA	TRBJ2-7
CASSHGQFGNQPQHF	TGTGCCAGCAGCCATGGACAGTTCGGCAATCAGCCCCAGCATTTT	NA	TRBV28	NA	TRBJ1-5
CASSLDVWGRNYGYTF	TGTGCCAGCAGCTTAGACGTCTGGGGGCGGAACTATGGCTACACCTTC	NA	TRBV11-2	once	TRBJ1-2
CASSLSRYNSPLHF	TGTGCCAGCAGTTTAAGCCGGTATAATTCACCCCTCCACTTT	NA	TRBV28	NA	TRBJ1-6
CASSPRGRFGDEQYF	TGTGCCAGCAGCCCTCGGGGGCGGTTCGGGGACGAGCAGTACTTC	NA	TRBV7-2	NA	TRBJ2-7
CASSFGLGVHNEQFF	TGTGCCAGCAGCTTCGGCTTAGGAGTTCACAATGAGCAGTTCTTC	NA	TRBV7-2	NA	TRBJ2-1
CATSRVELPRDVLTF	TGTGCCACCAGCAGAGTGGAACTCCCCCGCGACGTCCTGACTTTC	NA	TRBV15	NA	TRBJ2-6
CARRSGNNQPQHF	TGTGCCAGGCGCTCAGGGAACAATCAGCCCCAGCATTTT	NA	TRBV7-2	NA	TRBJ1-5
CAWSSEGLEQFF	TGTGCCTGGAGTTCTGAGGGCCTTGAGCAGTTCTTC	NA	TRBV30	NA	TRBJ2-1
CASSKQGGTEAFF	TGTGCCAGCAGCAAACAGGGGGGCACTGAAGCTTTCTTT	TRBD1	TRBV11-2	NA	TRBJ1-1
CSVGSGLYEQYF	TGCAGCGTGGGGTCTGGTCTCTACGAGCAGTACTTC	NA	TRBV29-1	NA	TRBJ2-7
CASSLLDQPQHF	TGTGCCAGCAGTTTATTAGATCAGCCCCAGCATTTT	NA	TRBV28	NA	TRBJ1-5
CASSVWGTAYSNQPQHF	TGTGCCAGCAGTGTCTGGGGGACGGCTTATAGCAATCAGCCCCAGCATTTT	NA	TRBV6-1	NA	TRBJ1-5
CASSLVPAGAPTDTQYF	TGTGCCAGCAGCTTAGTGCCAGCGGGGGCACCCACAGATACGCAGTATTTT	TRBD2	TRBV7-2	NA	TRBJ2-3
CASSLSAHGVGDTQYF	TGTGCCAGCAGTTTATCGGCACACGGGGTAGGAGATACGCAGTATTTT	NA	TRBV27	NA	TRBJ2-3
CASSLSPSGGLETQYF	TGTGCCAGCAGCTTGTCGCCTAGCGGGGGGTTGGAGACCCAGTACTTC	TRBD2	TRBV7-3	NA	TRBJ2-5
CASSFSPGANVLTF	TGTGCCAGCAGTTTCTCGCCCGGGGCCAACGTCCTGACTTTC	NA	TRBV28	NA	TRBJ2-6
CASSPTRYRVMFYEQYF	TGTGCCAGCTCACCCACTAGGTACAGGGTTATGTTCTACGAGCAGTACTTC	NA	TRBV18	NA	TRBJ2-7
CASSREGGANEKLFF	TGTGCCAGCAGCCGGGAGGGGGGCGCTAATGAAAAACTGTTTTTT	NA	TRBV7-9	NA	TRBJ1-4
CASSDWTHSESNQPQHF	TGTGCCAGCAGTGATTGGACCCATTCGGAGTCAAATCAGCCCCAGCATTTT	NA	TRBV6-1	NA	TRBJ1-5
CASSPRNRGPSTDTQYF	TGTGCCAGCTCACCAAGGAATCGGGGCCCCAGCACAGATACGCAGTATTTT	NA	TRBV18	once	TRBJ2-3
CASLGHLGSYGYTF	TGTGCCAGCTTAGGGCACCTCGGGTCCTATGGCTACACCTTC	NA	TRBV28	NA	TRBJ1-2
CAISDPGGTDTQYF	TGTGCCATCAGTGACCCGGGGGGCACAGATACGCAGTATTTT	NA	TRBV10-3	NA	TRBJ2-3
CASTPQGETRKLFF	TGTGCCAGTACCCCCCAGGGGGAGACTAGGAAGCTGTTTTTT	NA	TRBV19	once	TRBJ2-2
CASSPPGGAKNIQYF	TGTGCCAGCAGCCCTCCGGGGGGGGCCAAAAACATTCAGTACTTC	TRBD2	TRBV9	NA	TRBJ2-4
CASSWVGDSYGYTF	TGTGCCAGCAGCTGGGTCGGAGACTCCTATGGCTACACCTTC	NA	TRBV5-4	few	TRBJ1-2
CASSGQGARNEKLFF	TGTGCCAGCAGTGGACAGGGGGCCCGTAATGAAAAACTGTTTTTT	TRBD1	TRBV2	NA	TRBJ1-4
CSVGGMNTEAFF	TGCAGCGTCGGAGGGATGAACACTGAAGCTTTCTTT	NA	TRBV29-1	NA	TRBJ1-1
CASSLGTGGPYEQYF	TGCGCCAGCAGCTTAGGGACAGGTGGGCCCTACGAGCAGTACTTC	TRBD1	TRBV5-1	NA	TRBJ2-7
CAISDVLGPGGFYGYTF	TGTGCCATCAGTGACGTTTTAGGGCCAGGGGGTTTTTATGGCTACACCTTC	TRBD1	TRBV10-3	NA	TRBJ1-2
CASSSGTVGGYTF	TGCGCCAGCAGCTCCGGGACAGTAGGAGGCTACACCTTC	TRBD1	TRBV5-1	NA	TRBJ1-2
CASSYQQGSREKLFF	TGTGCCAGCAGTTACCAACAGGGAAGCCGGGAAAAACTGTTTTTT	NA	TRBV6-5	NA	TRBJ1-4
CAISAVGPPSSYNSPLHF	TGTGCCATCAGTGCGGTCGGCCCACCGAGCTCCTATAATTCACCCCTCCACTTT	NA	TRBV10-3	NA	TRBJ1-6
CASSLGGNYGYTF	TGTGCCAGCAGTTTAGGAGGTAACTATGGCTACACCTTC	NA	TRBV28	NA	TRBJ1-2
CASSPQGVDTEAFF	TGTGCCAGCTCACCACAGGGGGTAGACACTGAAGCTTTCTTT	NA	TRBV18	NA	TRBJ1-1
CASSLRGQGNSGEQYF	TGTGCCAGCAGTTTAAGGGGACAGGGAAACTCTGGCGAGCAGTACTTC	TRBD1	TRBV27	NA	TRBJ2-7
CASSWDRGPTTDTQYF	TGCGCCAGCAGCTGGGACAGGGGACCTACCACAGATACGCAGTATTTT	TRBD1	TRBV10-1	NA	TRBJ2-3
CASSQEYSRVLFGSYNEQFF	TGCGCCAGCAGCCAAGAGTATTCCAGGGTGCTGTTCGGCTCCTACAATGAGCAGTTCTTC	NA	TRBV4-3	NA	TRBJ2-1
CASSDRTGGNQPQHF	TGTGCCAGCAGTGATAGGACAGGGGGCAATCAGCCCCAGCATTTT	TRBD1	TRBV2	NA	TRBJ1-5
CATTNPPREQETQYF	TGTGCCACTACAAATCCGCCCAGGGAACAAGAGACCCAGTACTTC	NA	TRBV6-5	NA	TRBJ2-5
CASSLPGRTTEAFF	TGTGCCAGCAGCCTGCCCGGCCGAACCACTGAAGCTTTCTTT	NA	TRBV7-2	NA	TRBJ1-1
CASSQEPPAVNTGELFF	TGCGCCAGCAGCCAAGAGCCTCCGGCGGTCAACACCGGGGAGCTGTTTTTT	NA	TRBV4-1	NA	TRBJ2-2
CASSQDRTGRNGYTF	TGTGCCAGCAGCCAAGATAGAACCGGGAGGAATGGCTACACCTTC	NA	TRBV4-2	NA	TRBJ1-2